This T cell receptor beta chain was obtained from a study of blood T cells in healthy people across ages. Study as a whole: When template switching was applied, about one barcoded beta molecule was captured per two T cells.

The authors ran a second PCR of 7 to 11 cycles using a sample-barcoded 5' primer and a J-beta primer mix. Each TCR beta cDNA got a 12-nucleotide random molecular identifier. TCRdb ran MiXCR on the 5' RACE reads and lists one entry per CDR3 protein. The sample yields about 1,400,000 distinct CDR3 sequences, approximately 38% seen once. There are many counts of this clonotype. This CDR3 is built from 15 residues. Germline V gene data show CDR1 as SGHTA and CDR2 as FQGNSA. V lost 1 base, J lost 3 bases, and 0 bases stayed unmatched. What was sequenced was blood. The clonotype originates from a woman younger than 35 in good health. V usage is TRBV7-2 and J usage is TRBJ2-5; 12 bases align to TRBD2. For the CDR3, the DNA is TGTGCCAGCAGCTTAGGGACTAGCGGGAAAGAGACCCAGTACTTC. It is translated as CASSLGTSGKETQYF. Filled out from reference TRBV7-2 and TRBJ2-5, the complete variable domain reads GAGVSQSPSNKVTEKGKDVELRCDPISGHTALYWYRQSLGQGLEFLIYFQGNSAPDKSGLPSDRFSAERTGGSVSTLTIQRTQQEDSAVYLCASSLGTSGKETQYFGPGTRLLVL.